Below, one TCR beta chain is given with its context. The data are from a study of blood T cell repertoires in COVID-19. Study-level background: Italy, Spain and the United States were the sources of the convalescent and acute COVID-19 samples. PBMCs, B-cell-depleted T cells, or T cells provided the cDNA or gDNA that made up the material.

V was clipped by 6 bases and J by 4 bases, with 10 bases between them. The CDR3 length is 12 residues. Germline lookup yields CDR1 MGHDK and CDR2 SYGVNS. Seattle participants joined during active infection and were tracked over time. Original methodology: Nucleated cell number was recorded as an estimate derived from reference gene primer amplification. The method was immunoSEQ multiplex PCR; TCRdb's version includes in-frame clones alone and lacks a portion of them. V and J calls plus clone size are reproduced from that table; the DNA served to infer D and trimming. This table holds 84,000 or so clones, roughly 78% found once.

This TCR was sampled from a man aged 55 to 70 with COVID-19, enrolled during active disease. This chain joins TRBV25-1 and TRBJ2-7, with a tentative D call TRBD2 (5 bases). The sequenced material came from peripheral blood. The CDR3 loop is CASREGVYEQYF. The DNA for the CDR3 is TGTGCCAGCAGAGAGGGAGTTTACGAGCAGTACTTC.